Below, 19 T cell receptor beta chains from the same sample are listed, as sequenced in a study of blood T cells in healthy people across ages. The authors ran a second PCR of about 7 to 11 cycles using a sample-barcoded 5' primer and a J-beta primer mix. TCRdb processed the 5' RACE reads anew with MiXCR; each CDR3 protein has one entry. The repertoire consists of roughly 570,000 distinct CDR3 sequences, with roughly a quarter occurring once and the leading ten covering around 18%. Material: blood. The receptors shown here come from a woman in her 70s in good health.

The CDR3 nucleotides are TGTGCCAGCAGCCTAGGGTATGCGGATGAAAAACTGTTTTTT. Translation: CASSLGYADEKLFF. V usage is TRBV7-2 and J usage is TRBJ1-4, with D hard to call. CDR1 SGHTA and CDR2 FQGNSA come from the germline V gene. This CDR3 has 14 residues. V lost 5 bases, J lost 6 bases, and 13 bases lay in between. Combining the CDR3 with reference TRBV7-2 and TRBJ1-4 gives the whole variable domain GAGVSQSPSNKVTEKGKDVELRCDPISGHTALYWYRQSLGQGLEFLIYFQGNSAPDKSGLPSDRFSAERTGGSVSTLTIQRTQQEDSAVYLCASSLGYADEKLFFGSGTQLSVL.

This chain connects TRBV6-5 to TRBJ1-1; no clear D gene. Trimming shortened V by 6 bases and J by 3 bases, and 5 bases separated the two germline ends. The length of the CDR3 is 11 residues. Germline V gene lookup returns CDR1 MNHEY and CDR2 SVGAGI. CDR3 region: CASRRYTEAFF. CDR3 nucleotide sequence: TGTGCCAGCAGGCGGTACACTGAAGCTTTCTTT.

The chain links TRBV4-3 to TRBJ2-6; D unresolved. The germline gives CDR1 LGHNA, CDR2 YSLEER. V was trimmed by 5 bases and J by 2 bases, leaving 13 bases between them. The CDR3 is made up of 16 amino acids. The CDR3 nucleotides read TGCGCCAGCAGCGCTGGGTTTGTGGCTGGGGCCAACGTCCTGACTTTC. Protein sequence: CASSAGFVAGANVLTF.

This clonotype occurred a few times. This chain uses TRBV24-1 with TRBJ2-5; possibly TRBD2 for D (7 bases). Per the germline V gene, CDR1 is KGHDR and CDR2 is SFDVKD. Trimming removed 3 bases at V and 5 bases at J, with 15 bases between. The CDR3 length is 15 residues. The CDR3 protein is CATSDPGEGGETQYF. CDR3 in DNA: TGTGCCACCAGTGATCCAGGGGAGGGTGGGGAGACCCAGTACTTC.

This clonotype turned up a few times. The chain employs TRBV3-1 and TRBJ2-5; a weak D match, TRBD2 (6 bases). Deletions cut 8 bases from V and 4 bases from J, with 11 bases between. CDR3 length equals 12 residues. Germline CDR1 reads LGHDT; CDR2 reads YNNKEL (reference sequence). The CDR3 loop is CASGWDSETQYF. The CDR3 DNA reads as TGTGCCAGCGGCTGGGACTCAGAGACCCAGTACTTC.

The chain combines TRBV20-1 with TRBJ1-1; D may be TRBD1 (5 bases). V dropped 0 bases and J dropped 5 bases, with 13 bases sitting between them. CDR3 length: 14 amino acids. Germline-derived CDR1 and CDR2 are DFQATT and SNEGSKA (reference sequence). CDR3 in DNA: TGCAGTGCTAGAGATTCGCGGGGGAGAACTGAAGCTTTCTTT. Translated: CSARDSRGRTEAFF.

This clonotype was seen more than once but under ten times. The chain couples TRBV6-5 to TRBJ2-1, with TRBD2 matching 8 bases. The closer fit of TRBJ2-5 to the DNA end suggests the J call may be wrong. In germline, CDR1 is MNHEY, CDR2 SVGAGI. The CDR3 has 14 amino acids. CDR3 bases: TGTGCCAGCAGAAAATCGGGGGGGCTAGAGACCCAGTACTTC. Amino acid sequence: CASRKSGGLETQYF.

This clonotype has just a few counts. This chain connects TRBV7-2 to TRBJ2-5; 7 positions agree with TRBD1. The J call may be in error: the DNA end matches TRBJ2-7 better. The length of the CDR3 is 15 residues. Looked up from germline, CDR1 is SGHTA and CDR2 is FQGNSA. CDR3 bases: TGTGCCAGCAGCTTATGGGACAGCCCCTCCTACGAGCAGTACTTC. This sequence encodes CASSLWDSPSYEQYF.

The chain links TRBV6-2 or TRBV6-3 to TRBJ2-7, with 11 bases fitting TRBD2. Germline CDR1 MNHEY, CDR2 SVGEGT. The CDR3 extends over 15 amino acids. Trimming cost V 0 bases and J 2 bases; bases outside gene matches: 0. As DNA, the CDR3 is TGTGCCAGCAGTTACTCGACTAGCGGGGCCTACGAGCAGTACTTC. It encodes CASSYSTSGAYEQYF.

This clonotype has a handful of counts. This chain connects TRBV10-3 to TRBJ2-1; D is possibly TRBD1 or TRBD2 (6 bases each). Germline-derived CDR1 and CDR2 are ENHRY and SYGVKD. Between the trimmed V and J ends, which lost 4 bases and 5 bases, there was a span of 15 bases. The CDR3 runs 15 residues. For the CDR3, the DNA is TGTGCCATCAGTGGTCGGGGGCGAAGTGACAATGAGCAGTTCTTC. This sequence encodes CAISGRGRSDNEQFF.

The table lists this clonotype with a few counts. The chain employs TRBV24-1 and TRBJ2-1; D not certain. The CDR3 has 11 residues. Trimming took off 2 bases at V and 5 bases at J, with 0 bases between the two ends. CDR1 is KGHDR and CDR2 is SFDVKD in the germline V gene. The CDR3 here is CATSDYNEQFF. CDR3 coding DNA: TGTGCCACCAGTGATTACAATGAGCAGTTCTTC.

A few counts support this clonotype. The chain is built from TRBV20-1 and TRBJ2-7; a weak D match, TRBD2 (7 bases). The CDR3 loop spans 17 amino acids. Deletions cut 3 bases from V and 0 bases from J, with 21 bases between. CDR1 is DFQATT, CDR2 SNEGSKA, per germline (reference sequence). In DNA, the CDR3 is TGCAGTGCTAGGGGAGCCGGCGGGGGCATCTACTCCTACGAGCAGTACTTC. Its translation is CSARGAGGGIYSYEQYF.

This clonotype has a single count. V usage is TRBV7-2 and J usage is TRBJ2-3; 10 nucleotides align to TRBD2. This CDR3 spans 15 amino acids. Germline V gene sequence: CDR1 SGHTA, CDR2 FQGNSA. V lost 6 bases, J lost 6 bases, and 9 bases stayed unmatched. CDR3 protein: CASSPGLAVGDTQYF. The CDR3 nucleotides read TGTGCCAGCAGTCCCGGACTAGCGGTGGGGGATACGCAGTATTTT.

The CDR3 sequence: CASSPAAVGYEQYF. CDR3 bases: TGTGCCAGCTCCCCGGCGGCGGTGGGCTACGAGCAGTACTTC. The chain carries TRBV18 and TRBJ2-5; D call uncertain. The J call may be mistaken, given a closer DNA end match to TRBJ2-7. The CDR3 sequence is 14 residues long. CDR1 and CDR2 from the germline V gene are KGHSH and LQKENI.

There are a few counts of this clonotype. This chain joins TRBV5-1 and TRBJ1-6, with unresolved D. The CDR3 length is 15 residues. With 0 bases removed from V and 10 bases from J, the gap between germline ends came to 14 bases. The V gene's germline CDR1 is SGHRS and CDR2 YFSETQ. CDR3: CASSLEDPATSPLHF. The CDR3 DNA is TGCGCCAGCAGCTTGGAGGACCCAGCGACGTCACCCCTCCACTTT.

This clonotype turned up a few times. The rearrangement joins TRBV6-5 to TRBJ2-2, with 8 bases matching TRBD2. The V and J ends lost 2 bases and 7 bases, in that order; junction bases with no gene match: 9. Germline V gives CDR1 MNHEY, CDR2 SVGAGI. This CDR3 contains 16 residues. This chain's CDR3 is CASSYRTGGRGGELFF. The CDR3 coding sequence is TGTGCCAGCAGTTACAGGACGGGGGGGAGAGGCGGGGAGCTGTTTTTT.

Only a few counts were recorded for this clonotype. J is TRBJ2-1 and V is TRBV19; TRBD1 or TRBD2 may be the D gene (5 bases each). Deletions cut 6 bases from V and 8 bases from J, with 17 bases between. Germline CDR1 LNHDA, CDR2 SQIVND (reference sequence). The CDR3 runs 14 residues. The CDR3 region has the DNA TGTGCCAGTAGACCGGGGCCGAGGGACGATGAGCAGTTCTTC. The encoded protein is CASRPGPRDDEQFF.

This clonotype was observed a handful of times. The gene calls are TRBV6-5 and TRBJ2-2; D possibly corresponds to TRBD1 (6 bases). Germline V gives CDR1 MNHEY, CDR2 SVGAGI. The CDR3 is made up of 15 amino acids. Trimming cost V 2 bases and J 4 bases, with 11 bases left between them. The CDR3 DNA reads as TGTGCCAGCAGTTACCAGGGGATGGGCACCGGGGAGCTGTTTTTT. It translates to CASSYQGMGTGELFF.

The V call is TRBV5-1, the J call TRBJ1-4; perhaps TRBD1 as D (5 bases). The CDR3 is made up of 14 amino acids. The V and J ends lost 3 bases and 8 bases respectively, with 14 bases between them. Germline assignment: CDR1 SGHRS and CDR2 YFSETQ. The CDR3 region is CASSWGSPEEKLFF. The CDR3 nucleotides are TGCGCCAGCAGCTGGGGGAGCCCGGAGGAAAAACTGTTTTTT.